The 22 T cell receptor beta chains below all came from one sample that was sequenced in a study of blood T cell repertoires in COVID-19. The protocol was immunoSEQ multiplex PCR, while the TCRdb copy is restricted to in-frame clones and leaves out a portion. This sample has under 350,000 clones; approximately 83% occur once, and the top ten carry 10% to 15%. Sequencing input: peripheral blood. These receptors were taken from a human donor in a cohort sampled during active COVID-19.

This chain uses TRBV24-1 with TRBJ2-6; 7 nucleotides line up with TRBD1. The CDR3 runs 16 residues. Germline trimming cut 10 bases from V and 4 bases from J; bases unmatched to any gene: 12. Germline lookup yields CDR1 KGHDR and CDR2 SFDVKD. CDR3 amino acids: CATSGTDLTGANVLTF. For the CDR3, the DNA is TGTGCCACGTCCGGGACAGATCTTACAGGGGCCAACGTCCTGACTTTC.

The chain's CDR3 is CASSPGQGTSYEQYF. The CDR3 bases are TGTGCCAGCTCACCGGGACAGGGGACCTCCTACGAGCAGTACTTC. The chain links TRBV18 to TRBJ2-7; 10 nucleotides agree with TRBD1. CDR1 and CDR2 from the germline V gene are KGHSH and LQKENI. The CDR3 loop spans 15 amino acids. J was trimmed by 0 bases and V by 3 bases; bases with no gene match: 2.

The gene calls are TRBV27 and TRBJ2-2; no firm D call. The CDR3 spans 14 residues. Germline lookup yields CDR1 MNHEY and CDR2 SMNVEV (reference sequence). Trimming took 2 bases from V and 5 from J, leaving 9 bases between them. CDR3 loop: CASSLGQATGELFF. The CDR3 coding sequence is TGTGCCAGCAGTTTAGGGCAGGCGACCGGGGAGCTGTTTTTT.

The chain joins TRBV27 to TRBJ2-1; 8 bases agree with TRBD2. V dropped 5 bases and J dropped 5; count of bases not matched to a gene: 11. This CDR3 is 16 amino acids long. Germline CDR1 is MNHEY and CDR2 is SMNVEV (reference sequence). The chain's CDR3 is CASSPLGAGADNEQFF. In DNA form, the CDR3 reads TGTGCCAGCAGTCCTCTTGGAGCGGGAGCCGACAATGAGCAGTTCTTC.

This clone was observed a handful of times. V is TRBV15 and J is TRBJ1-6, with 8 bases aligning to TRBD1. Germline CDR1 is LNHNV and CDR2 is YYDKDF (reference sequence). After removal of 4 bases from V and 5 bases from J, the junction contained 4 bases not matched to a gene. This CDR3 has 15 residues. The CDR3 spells CATSTRDRNNSPLHF. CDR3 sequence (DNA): TGTGCCACCAGCACGAGGGACAGGAATAATTCACCCCTCCACTTT.

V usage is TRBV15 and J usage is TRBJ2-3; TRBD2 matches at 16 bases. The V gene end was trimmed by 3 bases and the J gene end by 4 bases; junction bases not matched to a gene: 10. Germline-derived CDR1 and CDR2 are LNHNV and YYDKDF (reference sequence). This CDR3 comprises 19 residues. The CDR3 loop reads CATSSLLGLAGGHADTQYF. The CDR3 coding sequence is TGTGCCACCAGCAGCCTCCTGGGACTAGCGGGAGGGCACGCAGATACGCAGTATTTT.

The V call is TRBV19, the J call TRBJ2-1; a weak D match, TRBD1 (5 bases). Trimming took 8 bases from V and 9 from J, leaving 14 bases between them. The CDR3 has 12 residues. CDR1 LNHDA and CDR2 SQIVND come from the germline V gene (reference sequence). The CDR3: CASGHSFSEQFF. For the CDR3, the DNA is TGTGCCAGTGGACACTCCTTCAGTGAGCAGTTCTTC.

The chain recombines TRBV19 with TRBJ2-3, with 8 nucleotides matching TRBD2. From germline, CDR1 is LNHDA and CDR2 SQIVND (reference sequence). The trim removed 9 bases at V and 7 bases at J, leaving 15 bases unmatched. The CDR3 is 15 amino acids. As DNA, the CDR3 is TGTGCCAGCCTGGGGACTAGTGGCCCTCCCTATACGCAGTATTTT. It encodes CASLGTSGPPYTQYF.

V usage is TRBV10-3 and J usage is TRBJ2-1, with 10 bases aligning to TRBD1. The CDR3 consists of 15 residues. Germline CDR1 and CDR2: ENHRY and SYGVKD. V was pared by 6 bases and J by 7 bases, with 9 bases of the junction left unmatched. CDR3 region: CAIRSGTGVRNEQFF. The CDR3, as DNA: TGTGCCATCAGATCCGGGACAGGGGTGAGGAATGAGCAGTTCTTC.

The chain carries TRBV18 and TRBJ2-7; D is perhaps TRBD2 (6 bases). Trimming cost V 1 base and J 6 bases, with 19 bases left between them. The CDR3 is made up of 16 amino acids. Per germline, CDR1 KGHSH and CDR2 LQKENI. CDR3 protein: CASSPLTSQRVGEQYF. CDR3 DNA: TGTGCCAGCTCACCACTGACTAGTCAGAGAGTAGGCGAGCAGTACTTC.

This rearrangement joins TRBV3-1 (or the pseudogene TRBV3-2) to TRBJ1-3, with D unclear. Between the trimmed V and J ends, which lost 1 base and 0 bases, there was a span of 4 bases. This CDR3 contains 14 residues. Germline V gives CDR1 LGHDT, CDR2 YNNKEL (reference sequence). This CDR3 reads CASSQGHSGNTIYF. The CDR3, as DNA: TGTGCCAGCAGCCAAGGGCACTCTGGAAACACCATATATTTT.

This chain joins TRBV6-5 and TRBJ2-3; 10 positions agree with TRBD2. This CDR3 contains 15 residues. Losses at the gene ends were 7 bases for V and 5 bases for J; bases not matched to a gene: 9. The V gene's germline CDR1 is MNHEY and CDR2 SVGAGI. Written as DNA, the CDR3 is TGTGCCAGCACCCAAGCGGGAGGGCCCGTAGATACGCAGTATTTT. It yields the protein CASTQAGGPVDTQYF.

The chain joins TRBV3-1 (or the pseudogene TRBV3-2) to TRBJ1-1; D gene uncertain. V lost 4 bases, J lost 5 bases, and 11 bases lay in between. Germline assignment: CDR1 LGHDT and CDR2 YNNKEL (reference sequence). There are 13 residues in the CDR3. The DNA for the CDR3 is TGTGCCAGCAGCCTCACCGACGGGACTGAAGCTTTCTTT. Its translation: CASSLTDGTEAFF.

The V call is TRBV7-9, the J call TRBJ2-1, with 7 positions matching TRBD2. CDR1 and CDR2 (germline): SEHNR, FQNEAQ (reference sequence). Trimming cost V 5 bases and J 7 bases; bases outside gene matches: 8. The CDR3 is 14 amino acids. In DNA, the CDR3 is TGTGCCAGCAGCCCGAGGGAGGGCCGAAATGAGCAGTTCTTC. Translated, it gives CASSPREGRNEQFF.

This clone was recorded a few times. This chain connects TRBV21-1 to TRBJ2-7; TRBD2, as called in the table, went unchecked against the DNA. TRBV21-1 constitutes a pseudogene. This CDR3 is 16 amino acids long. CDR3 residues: CASSTMLSATDYEQYF. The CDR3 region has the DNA TGTGCCAGCAGCACGATGCTATCAGCGACCGACTACGAGCAGTACTTC.

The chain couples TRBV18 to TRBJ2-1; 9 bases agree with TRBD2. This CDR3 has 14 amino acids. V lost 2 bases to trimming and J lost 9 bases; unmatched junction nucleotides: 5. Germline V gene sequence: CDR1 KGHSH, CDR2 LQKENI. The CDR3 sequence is CASSPIAGVSEQFF. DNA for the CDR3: TGTGCCAGCTCACCAATAGCGGGAGTCAGTGAGCAGTTCTTC. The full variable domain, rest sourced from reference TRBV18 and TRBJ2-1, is NAGVMQNPRHLVRRRGQEARLRCSPMKGHSHVYWYRQLPEEGLKFMVYLQKENIIDESGMPKERFSAEFPKEGPSILRIQQVVRGDSAAYFCASSPIAGVSEQFFGPGTRLTVL.

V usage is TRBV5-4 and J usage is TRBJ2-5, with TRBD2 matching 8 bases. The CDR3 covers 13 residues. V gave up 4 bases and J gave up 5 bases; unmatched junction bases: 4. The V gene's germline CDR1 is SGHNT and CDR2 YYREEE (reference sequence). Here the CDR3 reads CASSRAGVETQYF. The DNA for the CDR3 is TGTGCCAGCAGCAGAGCGGGAGTGGAGACCCAGTACTTC.

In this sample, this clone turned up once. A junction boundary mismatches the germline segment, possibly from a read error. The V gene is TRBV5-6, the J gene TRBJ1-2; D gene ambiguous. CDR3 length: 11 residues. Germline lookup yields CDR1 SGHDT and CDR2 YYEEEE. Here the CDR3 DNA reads TGTGCCAGCAGCTTGAACTCTGGCTACACCTTC. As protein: CASSLNSGYTF.

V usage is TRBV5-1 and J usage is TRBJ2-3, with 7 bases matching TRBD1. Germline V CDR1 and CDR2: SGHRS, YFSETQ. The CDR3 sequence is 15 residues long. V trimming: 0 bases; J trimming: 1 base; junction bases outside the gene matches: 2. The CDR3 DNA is TGCGCCAGCAGCTTGGGGGACAGTCGCACAGATACGCAGTATTTT. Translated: CASSLGDSRTDTQYF.

The CDR3 DNA is TGTGCCAGCAGCTTTCGCAGGGACAAAACTGAAGCTTTCTTT. Translated, it gives CASSFRRDKTEAFF. J is TRBJ1-1 and V is TRBV11-2, with a tentative D call TRBD1 (6 bases). Trimming removed 3 bases at V and 5 bases at J, with 13 bases between. The CDR3 is made up of 14 amino acids. CDR1 is SGHAT, CDR2 FQNNGV, per germline.

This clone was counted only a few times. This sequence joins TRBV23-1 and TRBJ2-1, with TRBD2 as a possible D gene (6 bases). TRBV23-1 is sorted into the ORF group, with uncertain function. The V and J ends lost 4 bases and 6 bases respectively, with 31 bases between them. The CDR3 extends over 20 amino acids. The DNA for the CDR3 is TGCGCCAGCAGTCTCCCCACGGGGCGCAGGCGGGAACTACCCTCCAATGAGCAGTTCTTC. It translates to CASSLPTGRRRELPSNEQFF.

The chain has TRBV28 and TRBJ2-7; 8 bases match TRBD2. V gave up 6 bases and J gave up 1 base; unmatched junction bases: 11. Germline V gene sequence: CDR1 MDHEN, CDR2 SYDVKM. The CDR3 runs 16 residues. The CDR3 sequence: CASSLVNSGASYEQYF. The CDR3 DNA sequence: TGTGCCAGCAGCCTCGTAAATAGCGGGGCGTCCTACGAGCAGTACTTC.